What follows describes a single TCR beta chain. TCRdb keeps only in-frame clones here, not all; method: immunoSEQ multiplex PCR. The repertoire holds some 70,000 clones, with roughly 84% as singletons. This sample was included in a study of blood T cell repertoires in COVID-19. CDR1 and CDR2 from the germline V gene are LNHDA and SQIVND (reference sequence). The CDR3 sequence is 17 residues long. V was pared by 9 bases and J by 1 base, with 17 bases of the junction left unmatched. Sample: peripheral blood. J is TRBJ1-1 and V is TRBV19; TRBD1 matches 7 bases. The TCR sequence derives from a man in his forties or fifties with active COVID-19. This CDR3 reads CASTPRNPGTENTEAFF. As DNA, the CDR3 is TGTGCCAGCACCCCTCGGAATCCCGGGACAGAGAACACTGAAGCTTTCTTT.